This TCR beta chain was captured in a study of shared clonotypes between healthy human individuals. TCRdb's copy holds only in-frame clones and misses some; the assay was immunoSEQ multiplex PCR. The sample carries approximately 500,000 clones, approximately 79% recorded once. CDR3 size: 16 residues. CDR1 MNHEY and CDR2 SMNVEV come from the germline V gene (reference sequence). V gave up 5 bases and J gave up 3 bases, with 19 bases separating them. The material sequenced was PBMCs. The clonotype originates from a woman in her 40s in good health. Some clones in this sample may be carry-over from other donors' samples. The chain combines TRBV27 with TRBJ1-2, with D perhaps matching TRBD1 (6 bases). The CDR3 is CASSPHPLRGDYGYTF. For the CDR3, the DNA is TGTGCCAGCAGTCCTCACCCCCTCAGGGGCGACTATGGCTACACCTTC.